This T cell receptor (beta chain) was sequenced in a study of shared clonotypes between healthy human individuals (dated by TCRdb to between 2020 and 2021). Regarding the research as a whole: Three men and a couple of women, aged 18 to 49 years, made up the cohort. For each donor, CD4 naive and CD4 memory were each run on three plates, CD8 naive on two plates, and CD8 memory on one plate. Different laboratories and diverse techniques were used to prepare libraries and sequence TCR repertoires, to increase sequencing depth and limit assay-specific biases. To estimate repertoire size and how much clonotype sharing occurs between individuals, the study deeply sequenced the blood TCR repertoires of five or six healthy adults. Per donor, leukapheresis produced somewhere between about 0.94 and 9.5 billion PBMCs. Results and caveats for the whole study, not just this receptor: Compared with non-shared clonotypes, the clonotypes found in all four sorted-subset donors had higher generation probabilities. Rarefaction of sorted-subset datasets indicated incomplete sequencing despite the large sequencing depth. Approximately 5% of naive CD4, 3.5% of naive CD8, about 2.5% of memory CD4, and approximately 0.39% of memory CD8 clonotypes were shared across several donors. Sampling was limited to blood, and TCR repertoires in tissue likely differ from TCR repertoires in blood. Pairwise subsampling indicated that sequencing depth was expected to affect the degree of clonotype sharing among donors. Because the study included a small number of donors, the genetic and exposure-history diversity represented was limited. Naive subsets generally had larger estimated clonotype richness than memory subsets did.

Deletion took 6 bases off V and 2 bases off J, with a span of 13 bases between the germline ends. From the germline V gene (reference sequence), CDR1 is MNHNY and CDR2 is SVGAGI. The CDR3 sequence holds 14 residues, the cysteine and phenylalanine included. The kept DNA is CDR3 alone, 42 bases in frame from the first base. Using the deep immunoSEQ assay, multiplex PCR amplified TCR CDR3 regions from genomic DNA. Extracted genomic DNA from each cell subset was distributed evenly across all wells of several immunoSEQ 96-well plates, and each plate was treated as a replicate. For sorted subsets, around 200 ng genomic DNA, equal to some 28,000 T cell genomes, was loaded into each replicate PCR. The purified libraries were quantified using a Qubit 3.0 fluorometer, sized with a Bioanalyzer 2100, and then quantified again using the KAPA Library Quantification kit. Every immunoSEQ 96-well plate was sequenced on a dedicated single-read 150-cycle Illumina NextSeq 550 flow cell. The original methods were these. Because only junctional sequences without quality scores were contained in the immunoSEQ output, filtering matching that applied to full-length reads could not be performed. To assign V/J genes and CDR3, sequences were annotated using PyIR, a Python wrapper for IgBLAST v1.9, with IMGT germline references. Reads were removed for weak V/J assignments (E-value above 1e-6), missing CDR3, stop codons, out-of-frame junctions, or ambiguous translated residues. V3J clonotypes were defined as sequences sharing the same inferred V gene, J gene, and CDR3 amino acid sequence. Percentage overlap between repertoires was computed as shared unique clonotypes divided by the size of the smaller repertoire. Three approaches were used to assess repertoire richness: RTK rarefaction, the Chao1 estimator, and Recon v2.1 estimates of unobserved clonotypes. Generation probabilities were computed with OLGA for all TCRbeta clonotypes obtained by the gDNA method from a handful of donors. TCRdb retrieved this table from immuneACCESS and kept in-frame rearrangements only. Not all clones are present; in checked studies, unresolved V genes account for under half, and no reason is known for the remainder. The D gene and trimming were derived from the DNA, and the V and J assignments and clone size from that table. Here the sample has roughly 810,000 clones; around 96% occur a single time. The top ten clonotypes cover under 0.3% of the sample.

In the case of this clone: No cognate antigen has been identified for it. The input lacks base qualities; no much larger clone sits a single base away.

CD8 naive samples were CD45RO-negative cells positively selected for CCR7, giving a CD45RA+CCR7+ population that excluded TemRA cells. The donors were healthy, HIV-negative adults with no recently reported acute infections or vaccinations. Only Caucasian adults living in Nashville, Tennessee, USA were represented among the donors. After blood collection by leukapheresis, PBMCs were isolated using Ficoll-Histopaque density gradient centrifugation and then cryopreserved in the vapor phase of liquid nitrogen. Analytical flow cytometry was used to check the purity and quantity of each magnetically sorted T cell population. Each sorted fraction had its genomic DNA isolated and then quantified by UV absorbance on a Nanodrop 2000c.

This clonotype was obtained from a man between 25 and 39 years old in good health. Sequenced sample: naive CD8+ T cells sorted from blood. The meaning of the sample's cell subset or site label: CD45RA+CCR7+. Here the chain combines TRBV6-6 and TRBJ1-2; possibly the D gene is TRBD1, per 5 matching bases. The sequenced DNA: TGTGCCAGCAGGACAGAAACTCCGAACTATGGCTACACCTTC. Translated, this gives CASRTETPNYGYTF.